The present TCR beta chain was sequenced within a study of T cell clonotyping in hematopoietic cell transplantation. Notes on the study in general: Graft donor and pretransplant recipient Inverse Simpson Index values predicted broader posttransplant TCR diversity.

Blood collection times were about day -28 and days 30, 100, 180 posttransplant. This table comes from immunoSEQ multiplex PCR, and its TCRdb copy is limited to in-frame clones, with some not included. The sample consists of 5,500 to 7,000 clones, 86% of them appearing once. Remarks on this clone: Its antigen is still unknown.

Germline lookup yields CDR1 LNHDA and CDR2 SQIVND (reference sequence). The germline V and J ends were trimmed by 3 bases and 1 base, with 11 bases remaining between them. The CDR3 length is 15 residues. The rearrangement links TRBV19 to TRBJ2-3; D is ambiguous. Material: peripheral blood mononuclear cells, obtained 180 days after allogeneic stem cell transplant. This clonotype originated in a female patient between 50 and 60 years old who had an allogeneic stem cell transplant from an unrelated donor, so the T cells may come from the graft donor. Some clones in this sample may be carry-over from other donors' samples. For the CDR3, the DNA is TGTGCCAGTAGTATGGCCATTCTGGGCACAGATACGCAGTATTTT. Its translation: CASSMAILGTDTQYF.